These T cell receptor beta chains were read from a single sample in a study of blood T cell repertoires in COVID-19. The table came from immunoSEQ multiplex PCR; TCRdb's copy has only in-frame clones and leaves some out. The sample holds approximately 140,000 clones; more than 75% are singletons and the top ten take around 2.2%. What was sequenced was peripheral blood. The receptors originated from an older man with acute or convalescent COVID-19. Both conserved end residues are part of each CDR3. A D gene is named only where the DNA matches it firmly. Clone size is stated in some rows and not others, as once, few, many or a class when expanded.

CDR3nt | CDR3aa | abundance | j_gene | v_gene | d_gene
TGTGCCAGCAGCTTAAGGTTAAGCGGGGGGGTCACAGATACGCAGTATTTT | CASSLRLSGGVTDTQYF | . | TRBJ2-3 | TRBV11-2 | TRBD2
TGTGCCAGTAGTATAGATACAGGGGACACTGAAGCTTTCTTT | CASSIDTGDTEAFF | . | TRBJ1-1 | TRBV19 | TRBD1
TGTGCCAGCAAGGGGACACACACTGAAGCTTTCTTT | CASKGTHTEAFF | . | TRBJ1-1 | TRBV28 | .
TGTGCCAGCAGCCCCCACACGACCGGGACAGTACTATACAATGAGCAGTTCTTC | CASSPHTTGTVLYNEQFF | . | TRBJ2-1 | TRBV7-8 | TRBD1
TGTGCCAGCGGACCCCCGGACAGGGTGGACATTCAGTACTTC | CASGPPDRVDIQYF | . | TRBJ2-4 | TRBV28 | TRBD1
TGTGCCAGCAGTTCCCAACCAGGGAAGGACGGGGAGCTGTTTTTT | CASSSQPGKDGELFF | . | TRBJ2-2 | TRBV28 | .
TGTGCCAGCTCACCTACAGGGGGCGCCGGCGGAAACACCATATATTTT | CASSPTGGAGGNTIYF | . | TRBJ1-3 | TRBV18 | TRBD1
TGTGCCAGCAGCTTTGGGACTAGCGTAGGTGAGCAGTTCTTC | CASSFGTSVGEQFF | . | TRBJ2-1 | TRBV7-3 | TRBD2
TGTGCCAGCAGTGAATCTCCCCACAGAACTCATAGCAATCAGCCCCAGCATTTT | CASSESPHRTHSNQPQHF | . | TRBJ1-5 | TRBV6-1 | .
TGTGCCAGCAGCCGCGGGGCGCAGTCTAGCACAGATACGCAGTATTTT | CASSRGAQSSTDTQYF | . | TRBJ2-3 | TRBV11-2 | .
TGTGCCAGCAGTCTAGGGGGAGTAACTGAAGCTTTCTTT | CASSLGGVTEAFF | once | TRBJ1-1 | TRBV7-2 | .
TGCAGCGTTGAAGTAGGTGGGGAGGGTGGCTACACCTTC | CSVEVGGEGGYTF | once | TRBJ1-2 | TRBV29-1 | .
TGTGCCAGCAGTAATAGCGGGGGGGGCCAAGAGACCCAGTACTTC | CASSNSGGGQETQYF | . | TRBJ2-5 | TRBV28 | TRBD2
TGTGCCAGCAGCTTCCGGGACACCAGGACCCAGTACTTC | CASSFRDTRTQYF | . | TRBJ2-5 | TRBV5-6 | .
TGTGCCAGCAGCTTTGACTCAGCGGGGACCTTCGAGCAGTACTTC | CASSFDSAGTFEQYF | few | TRBJ2-7 | TRBV7-9 | TRBD2
TGTGCCAGCAGCCAAGCGGGACTTAACTATGGCTACACCTTC | CASSQAGLNYGYTF | . | TRBJ1-2 | TRBV3-1/TRBV3-2 | .
TGTGCCAGCAGGAAGACAACAAAAGCCTACGAGCAGTACTTC | CASRKTTKAYEQYF | . | TRBJ2-7 | TRBV2 | .
TGTGCCAGCAGCCAGCGGGGGGGCGGTACAGATACGCAGTATTTT | CASSQRGGGTDTQYF | . | TRBJ2-3 | TRBV3-1/TRBV3-2 | TRBD2
TGTGCCTGGAGGGGGCTAGGTACAGATACGCAGTATTTT | CAWRGLGTDTQYF | . | TRBJ2-3 | TRBV30 | .
TGTGCCAGCAGCGAGGACCGGGACTCGAGGGAGTATGGCTACACCTTC | CASSEDRDSREYGYTF | . | TRBJ1-2 | TRBV16 | .
TGCGCCAGCAGCCGGGCGGGGGGGCCGAACACCGGGGAGCTGTTTTTT | CASSRAGGPNTGELFF | . | TRBJ2-2 | TRBV5-1 | TRBD2
TGTGCCAGCAGCCCACAAAGTTCTGGACAGGTACTGAGCAATCAGCCCCAGCATTTT | CASSPQSSGQVLSNQPQHF | . | TRBJ1-5 | TRBV11-3 | TRBD1
TGTGCCAGCACCAAGAGGACTAGCGGCAACGCGAACACCGGGGAGCTGTTTTTT | CASTKRTSGNANTGELFF | once | TRBJ2-2 | TRBV7-2 | TRBD2
TGTGCCAGCAGCTTCGGGGGAACTAGCGGGGGTTCTGAGACCCAGTACTTC | CASSFGGTSGGSETQYF | once | TRBJ2-5 | TRBV5-4 | TRBD2
TGTGCCAGCAGCGTCAGTTGGGGGCTGGGGGAGACCCAGTACTTC | CASSVSWGLGETQYF | few | TRBJ2-5 | TRBV9 | .
TGTGCCAGCAGTTTATACGGCAGGGGGGACGAAAAACTGTTTTTT | CASSLYGRGDEKLFF | . | TRBJ1-4 | TRBV27 | TRBD1
TGTGCCAGCAGCTTACGGGGGGATCCGAATGAGCAGTTCTTC | CASSLRGDPNEQFF | . | TRBJ2-1 | TRBV7-8 | TRBD2
TGTGCCAGCAGCTCCTACAGGGGGCGGTCTGGCTACGAGCAGTACTTC | CASSSYRGRSGYEQYF | once | TRBJ2-7 | TRBV7-8 | TRBD1
TGTGCCAGCAGCCCCACGCCCGGGACAGGGTCTTTGGGACTGTTTTTT | CASSPTPGTGSLGLFF | . | TRBJ1-4 | TRBV7-2 | TRBD1
TGTGCCAGCAGTGAACATGGGGGAGGGGATGAAAAACTGTTTTTT | CASSEHGGGDEKLFF | . | TRBJ1-4 | TRBV25-1 | .
TGTGCCAGCAGCGTAGGGGCTAGCGGGAGTAGGGGGGAGACCCAGTACTTC | CASSVGASGSRGETQYF | . | TRBJ2-5 | TRBV9 | TRBD2
TGCGCCAGCAGCCCGGGGGCCGGGACTACCTACGAGCAGTACTTC | CASSPGAGTTYEQYF | . | TRBJ2-7 | TRBV5-1 | .
TGTGCCAGCAGTGAGGGGGGGAGCTCACCCCTCCACTTT | CASSEGGSSPLHF | . | TRBJ1-6 | TRBV2 | .
TGTGCCAGCAGTTTAGGGACAGGCCATCAGCCCCAGCATTTT | CASSLGTGHQPQHF | . | TRBJ1-5 | TRBV28 | TRBD1
TGCGCCAGCAGCCAGGGACAGGTGCTTGCCTACGAGCAGTACTTC | CASSQGQVLAYEQYF | . | TRBJ2-7 | TRBV4-1 | TRBD1
TGTGCCAGCAGTTATAGTACCTCGCTTTACAATGAGCAGTTCTTC | CASSYSTSLYNEQFF | . | TRBJ2-1 | TRBV28 | .
TGTGCCAGCAGTTACTCGAAGGGGGCGCGATCAGCTTTCTTT | CASSYSKGARSAFF | . | TRBJ1-1 | TRBV6-5 | TRBD1
TGCGCCAGCAGCTCGGGACAGGGGGCGAACGAGCAGTACTTC | CASSSGQGANEQYF | . | TRBJ2-7 | TRBV5-1 | TRBD1
TGTGCCAGCAGCTCTGGACAGTATAATTCACCCCTCCACTTT | CASSSGQYNSPLHF | . | TRBJ1-6 | TRBV27 | .
TGTGCCAGCACGGGGACAGGGGGAAATCAGCCCCAGCATTTT | CASTGTGGNQPQHF | . | TRBJ1-5 | TRBV2 | TRBD1
TGTGCCAGCAGACCCCCGGGGGGGGGACAAGGGAGAGGCTACACCTTC | CASRPPGGGQGRGYTF | . | TRBJ1-2 | TRBV5-4 | .